These T cell receptor beta chains were read from a single sample in a study of blood T cell repertoires in COVID-19. TCRdb keeps only in-frame clones here, not all; method: immunoSEQ multiplex PCR. The profile shows around 260,000 clones, 65% to 90% of them singletons. The sequenced material came from peripheral blood. Receptor source: a human donor in a cohort sampled during active COVID-19. Both conserved end residues are part of each CDR3. The size entry is marked missing in some rows and otherwise reads once, few, many or a size class.

size	V	J	CDR3
once	TRBV5-3	TRBJ1-5	CARSLAGSGWSNQPQHF
many	TRBV6-2/TRBV6-3	TRBJ2-1	CASGPRRSGYLKDYNEQFF
.	TRBV29-1	TRBJ2-7	CSVEWLSSGAYEQYF
.	TRBV7-9	TRBJ2-6	CASRPPYSGANVLTF
.	TRBV7-9	TRBJ1-5	CASSAGTTFNQPQHF
.	TRBV11-1	TRBJ2-1	CASSLVRASSYNEQFF
few	TRBV5-6	TRBJ1-1	CASSTTVNTEAFF
.	TRBV19	TRBJ2-2	CASSRTSGTGELFF
.	TRBV5-1	TRBJ2-1	CASSITSGSTYNEQFF
once	TRBV9	TRBJ2-3	CASSAPLAGGPDTQYF
many	TRBV29-1	TRBJ2-1	CSGQVNEQFF
.	TRBV7-9	TRBJ1-2	CASSLEGGGNYGYTF
.	TRBV7-3	TRBJ2-1	CASSPQRERGNEQFF
.	TRBV3-1/TRBV3-2	TRBJ2-7	CASSPTGHEQYF
.	TRBV4-1	TRBJ1-2	CASSHFPDWTYGYTF
few	TRBV24-1	TRBJ1-1	CATRGQLNTEAFF
.	TRBV19	TRBJ2-6	CASSIRVGANVLTF
.	TRBV28	TRBJ2-1	CASSDGTRFEQFF
.	TRBV5-4	TRBJ2-1	CASSASGSSYNEQFF
.	TRBV18	TRBJ2-7	CASSPGYRFNEQYF
.	TRBV19	TRBJ2-7	CASSMIKGQGYEQYF
.	TRBV6-2/TRBV6-3	TRBJ2-3	CATSTSTDTQYF
once	TRBV3-1/TRBV3-2	TRBJ2-4	CASSPTGVTVKNIQYF
.	TRBV5-6	TRBJ2-5	CASSPLTGVTETQYF
.	TRBV27	TRBJ1-1	CASSQGAHQGAFF
once	TRBV24-1	TRBJ2-1	CATSDSAGTGYINEQFF
.	TRBV5-1	TRBJ1-2	CASSLTEGTANYGYTF